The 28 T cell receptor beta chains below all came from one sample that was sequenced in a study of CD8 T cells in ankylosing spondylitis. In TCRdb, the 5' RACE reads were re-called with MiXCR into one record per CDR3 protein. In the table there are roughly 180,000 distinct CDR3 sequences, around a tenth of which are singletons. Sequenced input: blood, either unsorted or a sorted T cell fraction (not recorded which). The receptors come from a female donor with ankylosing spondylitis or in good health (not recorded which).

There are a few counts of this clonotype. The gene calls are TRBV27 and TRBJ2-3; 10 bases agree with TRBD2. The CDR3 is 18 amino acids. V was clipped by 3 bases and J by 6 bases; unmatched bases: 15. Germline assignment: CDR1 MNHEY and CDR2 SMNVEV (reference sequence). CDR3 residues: CASSFLFGAGGAHDTQYF. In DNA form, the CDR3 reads TGTGCCAGCAGTTTTCTCTTCGGAGCGGGAGGGGCTCACGATACGCAGTATTTT.

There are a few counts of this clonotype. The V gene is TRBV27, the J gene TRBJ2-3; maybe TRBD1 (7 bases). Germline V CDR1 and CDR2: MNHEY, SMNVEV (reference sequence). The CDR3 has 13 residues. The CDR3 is CATQGGVTDTQYF. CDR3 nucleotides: TGTGCTACTCAGGGGGGAGTGACAGATACGCAGTATTTT.

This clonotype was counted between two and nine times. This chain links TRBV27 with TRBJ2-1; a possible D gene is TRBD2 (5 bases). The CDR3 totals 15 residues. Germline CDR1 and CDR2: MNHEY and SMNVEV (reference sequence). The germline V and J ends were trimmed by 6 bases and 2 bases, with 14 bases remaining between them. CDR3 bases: TGTGCCAGCAGCCGACCGAGGGATGCCTACAATGAGCAGTTCTTC. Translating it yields CASSRPRDAYNEQFF.

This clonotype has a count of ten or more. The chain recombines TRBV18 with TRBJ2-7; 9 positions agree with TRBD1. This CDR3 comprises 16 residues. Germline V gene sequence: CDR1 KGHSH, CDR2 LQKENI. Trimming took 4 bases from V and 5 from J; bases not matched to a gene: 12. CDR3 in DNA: TGTGCCAGCTCACTCCGGACGGACAGGGGCGGGGACGAGCAGTACTTC. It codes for CASSLRTDRGGDEQYF.

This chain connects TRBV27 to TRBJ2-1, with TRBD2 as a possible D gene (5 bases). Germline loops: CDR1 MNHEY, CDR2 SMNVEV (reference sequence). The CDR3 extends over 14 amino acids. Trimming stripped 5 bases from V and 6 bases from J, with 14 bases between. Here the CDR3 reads CASSPGLGGNEQFF. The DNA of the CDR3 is TGTGCCAGCAGTCCAGGACTTGGCGGCAATGAGCAGTTCTTC.

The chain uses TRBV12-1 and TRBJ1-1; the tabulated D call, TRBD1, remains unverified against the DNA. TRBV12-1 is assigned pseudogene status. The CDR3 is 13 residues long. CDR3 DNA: TGCGCCAGCACGGACACATTGAACACTGAAGCTTTCTTT. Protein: CASTDTLNTEAFF.

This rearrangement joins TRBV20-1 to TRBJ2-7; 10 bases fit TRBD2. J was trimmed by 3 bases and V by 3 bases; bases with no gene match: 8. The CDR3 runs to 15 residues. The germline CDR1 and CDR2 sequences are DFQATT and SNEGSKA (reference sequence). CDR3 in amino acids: CSASLGTSVIYEQYF. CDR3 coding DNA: TGCAGTGCTAGCCTCGGGACTAGCGTGATCTACGAGCAGTACTTC.

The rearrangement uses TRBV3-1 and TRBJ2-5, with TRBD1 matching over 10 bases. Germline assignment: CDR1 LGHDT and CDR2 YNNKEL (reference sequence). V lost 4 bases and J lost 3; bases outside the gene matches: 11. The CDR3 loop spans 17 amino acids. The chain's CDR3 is CASSPGLWDRGEETQYF. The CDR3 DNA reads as TGTGCCAGCAGCCCGGGTCTTTGGGACAGGGGCGAAGAGACCCAGTACTTC.

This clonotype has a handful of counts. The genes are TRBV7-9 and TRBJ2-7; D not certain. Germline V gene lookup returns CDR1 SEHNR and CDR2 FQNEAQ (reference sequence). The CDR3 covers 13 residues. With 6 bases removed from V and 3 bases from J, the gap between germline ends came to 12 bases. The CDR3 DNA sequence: TGTGCCAGCAGTGGGCTTGTCATCTACGAGCAGTACTTC. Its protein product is CASSGLVIYEQYF.

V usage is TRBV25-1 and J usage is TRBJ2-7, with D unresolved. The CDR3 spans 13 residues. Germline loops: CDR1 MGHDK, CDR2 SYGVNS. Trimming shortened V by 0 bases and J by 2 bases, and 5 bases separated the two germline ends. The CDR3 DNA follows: TGTGCCAGCAGTGAATACTTCACCTACGAGCAGTACTTC. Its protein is CASSEYFTYEQYF.

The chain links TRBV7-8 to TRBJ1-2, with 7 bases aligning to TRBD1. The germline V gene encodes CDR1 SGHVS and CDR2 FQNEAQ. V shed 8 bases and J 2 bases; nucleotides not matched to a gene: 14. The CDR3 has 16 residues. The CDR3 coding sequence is TGTGCCAGCGGGACGACAGGGTTTTGGGGGAACTATGGCTACACCTTC. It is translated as CASGTTGFWGNYGYTF.

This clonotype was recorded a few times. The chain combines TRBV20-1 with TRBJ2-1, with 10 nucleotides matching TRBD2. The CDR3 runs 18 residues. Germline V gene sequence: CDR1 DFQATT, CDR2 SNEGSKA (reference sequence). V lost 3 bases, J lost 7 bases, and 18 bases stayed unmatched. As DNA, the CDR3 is TGCAGTGCTAGTTTAGTTATGGGACTAGCGTCTAGCGGGAATGAGCAGTTCTTC. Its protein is CSASLVMGLASSGNEQFF.

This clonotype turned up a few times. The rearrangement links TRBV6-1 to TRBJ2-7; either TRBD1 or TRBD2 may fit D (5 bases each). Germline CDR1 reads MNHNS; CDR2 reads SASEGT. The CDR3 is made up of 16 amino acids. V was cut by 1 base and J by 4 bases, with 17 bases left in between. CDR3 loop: CASSEVWPGTQYEQYF. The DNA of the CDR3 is TGTGCCAGCAGTGAAGTTTGGCCCGGGACCCAATACGAGCAGTACTTC.

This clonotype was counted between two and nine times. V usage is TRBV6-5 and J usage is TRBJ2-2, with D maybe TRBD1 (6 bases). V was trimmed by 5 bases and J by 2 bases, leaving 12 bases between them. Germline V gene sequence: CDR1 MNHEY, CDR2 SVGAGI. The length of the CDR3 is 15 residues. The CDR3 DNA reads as TGTGCCAGCAGTCAGGGGTGGTCAAACACCGGGGAGCTGTTTTTT. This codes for CASSQGWSNTGELFF.

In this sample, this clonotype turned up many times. The CDR3 protein is CASSLPGTGDGYNEQFF. The DNA of the CDR3 is TGTGCCAGCAGCTTGCCCGGAACAGGCGATGGATACAATGAGCAGTTCTTC. This chain connects TRBV7-9 to TRBJ2-1, with D tentatively TRBD1 (5 bases). V shed 3 bases and J shed 4 bases, with 19 bases lying between them. Germline CDR1 SEHNR, CDR2 FQNEAQ (reference sequence). This CDR3 has 17 amino acids.

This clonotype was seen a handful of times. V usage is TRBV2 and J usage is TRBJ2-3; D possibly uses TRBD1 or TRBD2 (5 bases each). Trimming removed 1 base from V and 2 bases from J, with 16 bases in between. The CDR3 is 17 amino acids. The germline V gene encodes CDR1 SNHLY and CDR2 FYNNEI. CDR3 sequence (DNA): TGTGCCAGCAGTGAAGGGGACCTACAGGATAACACAGATACGCAGTATTTT. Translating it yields CASSEGDLQDNTDTQYF.

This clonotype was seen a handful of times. DNA for the CDR3: TGTGCCAGCATTCTTTCCCGGGACAGGCCTTTCTATGAGCAGTTCTTC. This codes for CASILSRDRPFYEQFF. The rearrangement joins TRBV2 to TRBJ2-1, with TRBD1 matching over 8 bases. Losses at the gene ends were 7 bases for V and 8 bases for J; bases not matched to a gene: 16. This CDR3 region has 16 residues. CDR1 and CDR2 from the germline V gene are SNHLY and FYNNEI.

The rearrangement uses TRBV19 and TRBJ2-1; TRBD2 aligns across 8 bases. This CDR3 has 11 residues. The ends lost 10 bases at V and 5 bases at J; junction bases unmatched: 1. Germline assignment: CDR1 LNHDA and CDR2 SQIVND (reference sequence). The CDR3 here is CAKLADNEQFF. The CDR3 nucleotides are TGTGCCAAACTAGCGGACAATGAGCAGTTCTTC.

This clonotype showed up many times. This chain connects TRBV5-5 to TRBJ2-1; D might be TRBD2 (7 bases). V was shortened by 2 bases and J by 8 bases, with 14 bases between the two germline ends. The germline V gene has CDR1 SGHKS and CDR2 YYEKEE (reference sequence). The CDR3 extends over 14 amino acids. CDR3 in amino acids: CASSFGGGSDEQFF. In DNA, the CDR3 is TGTGCCAGCAGCTTTGGCGGGGGCTCGGATGAGCAGTTCTTC.

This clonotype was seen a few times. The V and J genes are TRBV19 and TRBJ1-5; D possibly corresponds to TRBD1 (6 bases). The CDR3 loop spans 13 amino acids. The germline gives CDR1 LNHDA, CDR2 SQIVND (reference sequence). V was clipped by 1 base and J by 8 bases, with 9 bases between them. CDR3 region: CASSIAWTEPQHF. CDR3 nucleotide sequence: TGTGCCAGTAGTATAGCATGGACAGAGCCCCAGCATTTT.

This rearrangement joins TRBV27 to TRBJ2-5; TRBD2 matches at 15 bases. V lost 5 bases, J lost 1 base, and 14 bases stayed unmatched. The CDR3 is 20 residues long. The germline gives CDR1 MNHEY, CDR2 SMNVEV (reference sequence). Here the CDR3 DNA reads TGTGCCAGCAGTCCCACCCCAGGACTAGCGGGAGGGCCCGGCCAAGAGACCCAGTACTTC. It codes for CASSPTPGLAGGPGQETQYF.

CDR3 protein: CATTDRGNGYTF. In DNA form, the CDR3 reads TGTGCCACCACAGACAGGGGTAATGGCTACACCTTC. The rearrangement links TRBV24-1 to TRBJ1-2; 8 bases agree with TRBD1. Germline V gives CDR1 KGHDR, CDR2 SFDVKD. V lost 8 bases to trimming and J lost 6 bases; unmatched junction nucleotides: 4. The CDR3 spans 12 residues.

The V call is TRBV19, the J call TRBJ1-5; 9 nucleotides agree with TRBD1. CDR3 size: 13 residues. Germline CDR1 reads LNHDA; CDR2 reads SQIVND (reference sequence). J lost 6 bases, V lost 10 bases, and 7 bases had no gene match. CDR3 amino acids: CATMGQGGQPQHF. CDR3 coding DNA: TGTGCCACCATGGGACAGGGTGGTCAGCCCCAGCATTTT.

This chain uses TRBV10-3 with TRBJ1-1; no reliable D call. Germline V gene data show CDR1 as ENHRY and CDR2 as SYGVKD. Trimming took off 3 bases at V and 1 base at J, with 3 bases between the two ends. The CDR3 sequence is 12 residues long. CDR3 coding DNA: TGTGCCATCAGTGATACGAACACTGAAGCTTTCTTT. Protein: CAISDTNTEAFF.

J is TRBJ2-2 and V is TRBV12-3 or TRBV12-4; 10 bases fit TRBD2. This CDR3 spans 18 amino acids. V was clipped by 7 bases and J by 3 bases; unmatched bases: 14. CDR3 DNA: TGTGCCAGCAACCAAGGGGGGCTAGCGGGAGCGGACACCGGGGAGCTGTTTTTT. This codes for CASNQGGLAGADTGELFF.

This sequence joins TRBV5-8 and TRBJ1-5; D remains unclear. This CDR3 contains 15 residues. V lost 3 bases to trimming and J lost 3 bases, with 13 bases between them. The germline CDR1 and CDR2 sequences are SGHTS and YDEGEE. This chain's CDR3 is CASSSGIAYNQPQHF. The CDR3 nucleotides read TGTGCCAGCAGCTCGGGTATAGCCTACAATCAGCCCCAGCATTTT.

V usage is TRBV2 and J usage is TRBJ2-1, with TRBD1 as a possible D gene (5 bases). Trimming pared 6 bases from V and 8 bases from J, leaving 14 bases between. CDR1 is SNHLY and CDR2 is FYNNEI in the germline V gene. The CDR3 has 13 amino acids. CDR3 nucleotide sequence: TGTGCCAGCAGCCCGGACACCCTGCATGAGCAGTTCTTC. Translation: CASSPDTLHEQFF.

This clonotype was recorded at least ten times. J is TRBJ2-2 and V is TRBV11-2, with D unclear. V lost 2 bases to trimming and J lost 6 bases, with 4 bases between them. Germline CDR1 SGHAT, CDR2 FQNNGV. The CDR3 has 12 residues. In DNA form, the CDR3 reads TGTGCCAGCAGCTTATCACCCGGGGAGCTGTTTTTT. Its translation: CASSLSPGELFF.